This TCR beta chain appears in the sequencing data of a study of shared clonotypes between healthy human individuals (dated by TCRdb to between 2020 and 2021). Background for the entire study: The cohort included three men and a couple of women between 18 and 49 years of age. Per donor, three plates each were used for CD4 naive and CD4 memory, two for CD8 naive, and one for CD8 memory. Blood TCR repertoires of a handful of healthy adults were deeply sequenced to estimate repertoire size and the extent of clonotype sharing between individuals. Libraries were prepared and TCR repertoires were sequenced by different laboratories using diverse techniques, in order to increase sequencing depth and limit assay-specific biases. Each donor's leukapheresis produced roughly between roughly 0.85 and 9.5 billion PBMCs. Results the study describes overall, beyond this receptor: Estimated clonotype richness was generally larger for naive than for memory subsets. Clonotypes shared by all four sorted-subset donors showed higher generation probabilities than non-shared clonotypes. Only blood was sampled, and tissue TCR repertoires likely differ from those in blood. Sharing across a few donors was observed for approximately 5% of naive CD4, 3.5% of naive CD8, 2% to 2.5% of memory CD4, and over 0.3% of memory CD8 clonotypes. Rarefaction of sorted-subset datasets indicated incomplete sequencing despite the large sequencing depth. Because the study included a small number of donors, the genetic and exposure-history diversity represented was limited. Based on pairwise subsampling, the degree of clonotype sharing among donors was expected to be affected by sequencing depth.

The donors were healthy, HIV-negative adults who had no recently reported acute infections or vaccinations. Only Caucasian adults living in Nashville, Tennessee, USA were represented among the donors. CD4+ T cells were enriched by magnetic negative selection, after which naive cells were positively selected on CD45RA and the negative fraction was taken as the memory subset. Blood was collected by leukapheresis, and PBMCs were isolated by Ficoll-Histopaque density gradient centrifugation and then cryopreserved in liquid nitrogen vapor phase. Analytical flow cytometry was used to check the purity and quantity of every magnetically sorted T cell population. Each sorted fraction had its genomic DNA isolated and then quantified by UV absorbance on a Nanodrop 2000c. Cut back by 3 bases and 0 bases, the V and J ends lie 15 bases apart. The germline V gene encodes CDR1 SGDLS and CDR2 YYNGEE. CDR3 length: 17 amino acids, cysteine to phenylalanine. The sequence is cut down to CDR3 DNA, 51 bases in frame from base 1.

Concerning this clone: Its binding antigen is unknown. Base qualities are not provided; no much larger clone lies one nucleotide away.

Using the deep immunoSEQ assay, multiplex PCR amplified TCR CDR3 regions from genomic DNA. For each cell subset, the extracted genomic DNA was distributed evenly across all wells of several immunoSEQ 96-well plates, and each plate served as one replicate. For sorted subsets, about 210 ng of genomic DNA, equivalent to about 30,000 T cell genomes, went into each replicate PCR. The purified libraries were quantified using a Qubit 3.0 fluorometer, sized with a Bioanalyzer 2100, and then quantified again using the KAPA Library Quantification kit. A separate single-read 150-cycle Illumina NextSeq 550 flow cell was used to sequence each immunoSEQ 96-well plate. Processing in the source paper ran as follows. The immunoSEQ output contained only junctional sequences without quality scores, so filtering could not match that applied to full-length reads. Sequences were annotated with PyIR, a Python wrapper for IgBLAST v1.9, using IMGT germline references to assign V/J genes and CDR3. Reads with weak V/J assignments (E-value above 1e-6), missing CDR3, stop codons, out-of-frame junctions, or ambiguous translated residues were removed. V3J clonotypes were defined as sequences sharing an identical inferred V gene, J gene, and CDR3 amino acid sequence. Percentage overlap between repertoires was computed as shared unique clonotypes divided by the size of the smaller repertoire. Three approaches were used to assess repertoire richness: RTK rarefaction, the Chao1 estimator, and Recon v2.1 estimates of unobserved clonotypes. For all TCRbeta clonotypes obtained by the gDNA method from a few donors, generation probabilities were computed with OLGA. TCRdb took this table from immuneACCESS and kept in-frame rearrangements with V and J called. Such tables lack part of the clones; where checked against another copy, unresolved V genes explain under half of the gap, and the rest is unexplained. That table supplies the V and J calls and clone size; D and trimming were determined from the DNA. The sample yields 1,500,000 or so clones; around 95% were counted once. The ten largest make up roughly 1.2% of the sample.

The rearranged chain carries TRBV9 and TRBJ1-4, with a tentative D gene TRBD1 over 5 matching bases. The specimen sequenced was naive CD4+ T cells sorted from blood. The cell subset or site tag for this specimen amounts to: CD45RA+ positively selected. The sequence came from a man in his thirties or forties in good health. The bases are TGTGCCAGCAGCGGGCCGATCAGGGATCCAACTAATGAAAAACTGTTTTTT. Translation gives CASSGPIRDPTNEKLFF.